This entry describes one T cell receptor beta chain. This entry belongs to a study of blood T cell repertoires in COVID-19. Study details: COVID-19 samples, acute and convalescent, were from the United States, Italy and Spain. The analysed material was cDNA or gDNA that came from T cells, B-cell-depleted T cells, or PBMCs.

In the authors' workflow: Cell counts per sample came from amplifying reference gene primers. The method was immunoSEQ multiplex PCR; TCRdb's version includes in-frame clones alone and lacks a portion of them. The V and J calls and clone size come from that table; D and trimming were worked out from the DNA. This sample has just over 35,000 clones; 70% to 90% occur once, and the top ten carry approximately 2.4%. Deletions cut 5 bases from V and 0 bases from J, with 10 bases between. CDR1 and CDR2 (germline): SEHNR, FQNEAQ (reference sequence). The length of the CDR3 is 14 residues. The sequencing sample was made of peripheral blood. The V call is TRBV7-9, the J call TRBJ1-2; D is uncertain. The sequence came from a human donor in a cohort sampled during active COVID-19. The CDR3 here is CASSPPGANYGYTF. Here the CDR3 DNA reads TGTGCCAGCAGCCCCCCCGGAGCTAACTATGGCTACACCTTC.